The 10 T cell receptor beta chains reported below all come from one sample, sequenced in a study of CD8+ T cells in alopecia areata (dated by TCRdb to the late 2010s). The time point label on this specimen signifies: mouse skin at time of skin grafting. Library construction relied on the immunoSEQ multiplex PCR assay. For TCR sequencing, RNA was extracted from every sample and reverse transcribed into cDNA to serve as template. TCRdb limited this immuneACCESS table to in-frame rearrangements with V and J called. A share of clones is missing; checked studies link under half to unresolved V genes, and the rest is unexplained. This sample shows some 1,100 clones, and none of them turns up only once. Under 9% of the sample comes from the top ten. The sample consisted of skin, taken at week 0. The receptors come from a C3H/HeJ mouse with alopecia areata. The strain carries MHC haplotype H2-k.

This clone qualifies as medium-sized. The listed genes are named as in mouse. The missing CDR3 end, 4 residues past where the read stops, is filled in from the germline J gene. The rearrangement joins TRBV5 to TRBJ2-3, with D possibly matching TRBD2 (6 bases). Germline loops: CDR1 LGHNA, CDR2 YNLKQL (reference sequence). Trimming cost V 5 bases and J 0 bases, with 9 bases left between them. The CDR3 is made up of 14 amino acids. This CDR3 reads CASSAWGSAETLYF. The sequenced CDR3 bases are TGTGCCAGCAGCGCCTGGGGTAGTGCAGAA.

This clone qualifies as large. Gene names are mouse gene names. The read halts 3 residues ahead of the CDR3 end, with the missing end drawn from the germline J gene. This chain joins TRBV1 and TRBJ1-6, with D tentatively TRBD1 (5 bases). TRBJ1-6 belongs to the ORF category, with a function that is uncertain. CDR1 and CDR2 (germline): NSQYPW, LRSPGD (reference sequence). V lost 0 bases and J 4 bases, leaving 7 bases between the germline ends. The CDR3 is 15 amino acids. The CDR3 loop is CTCSADGGYNSPLYF. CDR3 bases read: TGCACCTGCAGTGCAGATGGGGGGTATAATTCGCCC.

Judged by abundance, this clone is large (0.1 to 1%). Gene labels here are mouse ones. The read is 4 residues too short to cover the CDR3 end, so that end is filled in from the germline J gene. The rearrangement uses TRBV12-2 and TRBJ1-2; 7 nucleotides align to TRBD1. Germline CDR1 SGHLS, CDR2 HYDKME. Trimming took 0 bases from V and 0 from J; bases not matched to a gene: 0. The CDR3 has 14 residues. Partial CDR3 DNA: TGTGCCAGCTCTCTCGACAGGGCAAACTCC. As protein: CASSLDRANS. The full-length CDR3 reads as CASSLDRANSDYTF.

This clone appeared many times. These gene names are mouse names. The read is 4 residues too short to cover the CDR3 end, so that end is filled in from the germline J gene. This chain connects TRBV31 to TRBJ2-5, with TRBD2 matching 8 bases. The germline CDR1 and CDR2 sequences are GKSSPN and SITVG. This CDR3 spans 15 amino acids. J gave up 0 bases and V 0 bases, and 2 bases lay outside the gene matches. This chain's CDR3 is CAWSLTGGNQDTQYF. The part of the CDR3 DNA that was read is TGTGCCTGGAGTCTCACTGGGGGTAACCAAGAC. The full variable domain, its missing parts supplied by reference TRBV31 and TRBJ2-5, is AQTIHQWPVAEIKAVGSPLSLGCTIKGKSSPNLYWYWQATGGTLQQLFYSITVGQVESVVQLNLSASRPKDDQFILSTEKLLLSHSGFYLCAWSLTGGNQDTQYFGPGTRLLVL.

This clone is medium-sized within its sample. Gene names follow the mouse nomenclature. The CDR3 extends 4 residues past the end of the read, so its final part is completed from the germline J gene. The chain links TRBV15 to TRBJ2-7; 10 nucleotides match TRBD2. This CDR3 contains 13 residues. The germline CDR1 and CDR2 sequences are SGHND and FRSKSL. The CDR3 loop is CASSWDWGYEQYF. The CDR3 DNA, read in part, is TGTGCCAGCAGTTGGGACTGGGGATAT.

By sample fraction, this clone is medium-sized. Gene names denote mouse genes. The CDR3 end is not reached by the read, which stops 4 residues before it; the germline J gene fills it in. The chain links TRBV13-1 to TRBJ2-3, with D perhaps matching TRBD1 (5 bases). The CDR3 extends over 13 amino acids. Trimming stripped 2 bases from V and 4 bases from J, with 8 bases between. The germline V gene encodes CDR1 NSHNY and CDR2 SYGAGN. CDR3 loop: CASSDQGPETLYF. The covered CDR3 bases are TGTGCCAGCAGTGACCAGGGCCCAGAA.

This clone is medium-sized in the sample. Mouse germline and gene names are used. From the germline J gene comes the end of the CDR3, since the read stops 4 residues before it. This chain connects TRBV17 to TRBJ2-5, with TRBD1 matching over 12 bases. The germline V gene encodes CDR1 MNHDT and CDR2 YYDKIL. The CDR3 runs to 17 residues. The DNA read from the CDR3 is TGTGCTAGCAGTAGAGACCCTGGGACAGGGGGCTGGGAC. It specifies CASSRDPGTGGWD. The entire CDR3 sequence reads CASSRDPGTGGWDTQYF.

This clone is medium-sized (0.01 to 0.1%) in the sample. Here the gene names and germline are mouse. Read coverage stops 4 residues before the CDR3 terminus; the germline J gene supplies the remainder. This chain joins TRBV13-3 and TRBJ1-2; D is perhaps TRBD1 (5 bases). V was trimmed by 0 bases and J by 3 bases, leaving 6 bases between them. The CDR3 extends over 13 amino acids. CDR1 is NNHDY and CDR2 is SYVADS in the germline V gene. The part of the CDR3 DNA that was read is TGTGCCAGCAGTGATGGCAGGGACTCC. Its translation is CASSDGRDS. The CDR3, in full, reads CASSDGRDSDYTF.

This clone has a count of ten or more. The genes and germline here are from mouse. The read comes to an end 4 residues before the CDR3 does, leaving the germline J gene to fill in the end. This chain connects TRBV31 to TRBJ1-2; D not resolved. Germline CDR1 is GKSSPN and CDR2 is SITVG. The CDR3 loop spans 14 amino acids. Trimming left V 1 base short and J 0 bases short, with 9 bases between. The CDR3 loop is CAWSPDKANSDYTF. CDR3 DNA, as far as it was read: TGTGCCTGGAGTCCCGACAAAGCAAACTCC.

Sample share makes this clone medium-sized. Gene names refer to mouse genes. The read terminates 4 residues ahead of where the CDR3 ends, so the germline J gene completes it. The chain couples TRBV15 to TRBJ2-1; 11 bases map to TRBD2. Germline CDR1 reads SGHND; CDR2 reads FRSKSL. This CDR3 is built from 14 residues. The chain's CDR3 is CASRNWGGRAEQFF. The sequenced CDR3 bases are TGTGCCAGCAGAAACTGGGGGGGCCGGGCT.